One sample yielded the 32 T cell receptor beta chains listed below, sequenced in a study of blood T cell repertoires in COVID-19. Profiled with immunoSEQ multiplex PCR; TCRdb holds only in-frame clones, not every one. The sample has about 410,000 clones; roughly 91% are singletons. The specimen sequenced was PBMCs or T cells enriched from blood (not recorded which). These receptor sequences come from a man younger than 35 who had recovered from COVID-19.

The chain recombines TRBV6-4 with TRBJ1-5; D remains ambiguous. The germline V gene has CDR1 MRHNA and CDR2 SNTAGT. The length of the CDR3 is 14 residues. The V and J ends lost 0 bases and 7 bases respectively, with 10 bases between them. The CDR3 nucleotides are TGTGCCAGCAGTGACTCGCCCTCTCGGCAGCCCCAGCATTTT. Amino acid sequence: CASSDSPSRQPQHF.

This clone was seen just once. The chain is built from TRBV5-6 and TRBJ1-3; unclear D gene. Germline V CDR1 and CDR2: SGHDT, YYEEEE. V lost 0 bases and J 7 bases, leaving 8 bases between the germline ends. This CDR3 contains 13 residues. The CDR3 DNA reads TGTGCCAGCAGCTTGGTCGGGTCCAACACCATATATTTT. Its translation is CASSLVGSNTIYF.

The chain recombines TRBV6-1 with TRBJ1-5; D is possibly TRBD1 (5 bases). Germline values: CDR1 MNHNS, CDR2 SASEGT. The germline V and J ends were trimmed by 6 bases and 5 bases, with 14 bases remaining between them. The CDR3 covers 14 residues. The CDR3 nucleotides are TGTGCCAGCAGCCTGGGCAGGGAGGATCAGCCCCAGCATTTT. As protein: CASSLGREDQPQHF.

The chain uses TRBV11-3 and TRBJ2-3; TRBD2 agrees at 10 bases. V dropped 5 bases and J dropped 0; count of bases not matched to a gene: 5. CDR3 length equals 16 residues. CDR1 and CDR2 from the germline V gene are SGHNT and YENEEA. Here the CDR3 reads CASSPRTSGSTDTQYF. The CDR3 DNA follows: TGTGCCAGCAGCCCCAGGACTAGCGGAAGCACAGATACGCAGTATTTT.

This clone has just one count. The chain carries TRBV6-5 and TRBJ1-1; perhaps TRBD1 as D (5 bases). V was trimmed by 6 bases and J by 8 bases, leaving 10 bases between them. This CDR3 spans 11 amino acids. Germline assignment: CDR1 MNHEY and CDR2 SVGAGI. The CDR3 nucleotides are TGTGCCAGCAGCCGGGGGGTAGAAGCTTTCTTT. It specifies CASSRGVEAFF.

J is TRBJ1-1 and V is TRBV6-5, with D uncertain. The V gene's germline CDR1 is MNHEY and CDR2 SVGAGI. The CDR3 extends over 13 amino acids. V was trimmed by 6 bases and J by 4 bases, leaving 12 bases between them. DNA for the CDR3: TGTGCCAGCAGCGGGAAGATCAGCACTGAAGCTTTCTTT. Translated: CASSGKISTEAFF.

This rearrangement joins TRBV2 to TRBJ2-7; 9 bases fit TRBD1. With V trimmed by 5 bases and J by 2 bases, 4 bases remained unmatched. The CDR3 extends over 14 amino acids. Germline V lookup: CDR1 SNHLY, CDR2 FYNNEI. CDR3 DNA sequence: TGTGCCAGCAGTACGGACAGGGGTCCCTACGAGCAGTACTTC. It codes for CASSTDRGPYEQYF.

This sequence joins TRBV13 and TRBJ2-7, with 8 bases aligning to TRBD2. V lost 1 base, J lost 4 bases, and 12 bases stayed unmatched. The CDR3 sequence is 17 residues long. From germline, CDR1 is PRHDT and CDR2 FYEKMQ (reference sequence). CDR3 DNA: TGTGCCAGCAGCTTAGACGGGGGGGCGGATCGGCCATACGAGCAGTACTTC. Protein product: CASSLDGGADRPYEQYF.

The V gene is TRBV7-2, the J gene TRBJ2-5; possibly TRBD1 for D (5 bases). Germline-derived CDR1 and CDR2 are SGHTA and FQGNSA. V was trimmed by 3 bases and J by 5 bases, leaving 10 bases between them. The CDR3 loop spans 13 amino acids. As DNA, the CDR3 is TGTGCCAGCAGCTTCGCCAGGGTGGAGACCCAGTACTTC. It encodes CASSFARVETQYF.

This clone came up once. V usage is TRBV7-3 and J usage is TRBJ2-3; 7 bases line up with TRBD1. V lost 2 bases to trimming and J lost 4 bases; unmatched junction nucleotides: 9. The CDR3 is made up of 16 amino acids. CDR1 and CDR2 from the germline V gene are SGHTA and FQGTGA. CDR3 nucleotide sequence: TGTGCCAGCAGCTTAGGCCTGACAGGGCTCTCAGATACGCAGTATTTT. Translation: CASSLGLTGLSDTQYF. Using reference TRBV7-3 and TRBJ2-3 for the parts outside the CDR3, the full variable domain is GAGVSQTPSNKVTEKGKYVELRCDPISGHTALYWYRQSLGQGPEFLIYFQGTGAADDSGLPNDRFFAVRPEGSVSTLKIQRTERGDSAVYLCASSLGLTGLSDTQYFGPGTRLTVL.

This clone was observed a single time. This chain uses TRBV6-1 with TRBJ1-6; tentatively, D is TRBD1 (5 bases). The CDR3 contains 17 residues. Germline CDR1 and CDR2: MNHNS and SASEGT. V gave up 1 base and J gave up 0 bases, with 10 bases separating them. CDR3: CASSEVGGSSYNSPLHF. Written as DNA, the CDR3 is TGTGCCAGCAGTGAAGTGGGGGGGAGCTCCTATAATTCACCCCTCCACTTT.

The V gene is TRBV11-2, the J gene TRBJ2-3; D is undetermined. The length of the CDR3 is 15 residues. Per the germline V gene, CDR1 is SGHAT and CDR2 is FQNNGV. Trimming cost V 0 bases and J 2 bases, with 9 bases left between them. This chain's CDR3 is CASSLEVADTDTQYF. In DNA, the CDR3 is TGTGCCAGCAGCTTAGAGGTGGCAGACACAGATACGCAGTATTTT.

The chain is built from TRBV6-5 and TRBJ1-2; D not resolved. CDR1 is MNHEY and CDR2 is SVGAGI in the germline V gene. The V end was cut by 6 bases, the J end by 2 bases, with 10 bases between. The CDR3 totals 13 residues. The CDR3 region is CASSPTENYGYTF. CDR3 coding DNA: TGTGCCAGCAGCCCGACTGAGAACTATGGCTACACCTTC.

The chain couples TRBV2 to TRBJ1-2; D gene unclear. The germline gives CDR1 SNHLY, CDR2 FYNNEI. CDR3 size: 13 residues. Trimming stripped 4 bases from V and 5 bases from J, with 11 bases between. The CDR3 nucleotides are TGTGCCAGCAGTGGAGGAAAGACTTATGGCTACACCTTC. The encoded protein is CASSGGKTYGYTF.

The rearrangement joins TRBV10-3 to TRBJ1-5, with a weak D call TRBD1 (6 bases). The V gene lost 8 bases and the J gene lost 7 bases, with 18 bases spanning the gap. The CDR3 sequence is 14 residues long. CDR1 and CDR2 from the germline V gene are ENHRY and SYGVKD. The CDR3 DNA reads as TGTGCCATCTCAAGGGGGGGGGCCGGACAGCCCCAGCATTTT. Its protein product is CAISRGGAGQPQHF.

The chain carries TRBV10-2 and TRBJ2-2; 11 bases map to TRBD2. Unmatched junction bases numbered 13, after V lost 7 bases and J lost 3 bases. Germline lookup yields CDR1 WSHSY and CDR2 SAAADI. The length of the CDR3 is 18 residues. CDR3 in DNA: TGCGCCAGCACCGGCGTAGCGGGGGGGAATTGGGACACCGGGGAGCTGTTTTTT. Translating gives CASTGVAGGNWDTGELFF.

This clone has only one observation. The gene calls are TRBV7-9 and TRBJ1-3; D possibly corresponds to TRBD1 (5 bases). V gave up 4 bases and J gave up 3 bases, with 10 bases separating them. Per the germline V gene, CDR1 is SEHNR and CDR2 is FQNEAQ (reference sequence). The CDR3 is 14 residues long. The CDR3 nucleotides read TGTGCCAGCAGCTCCGGGACTGATGGAAACACCATATATTTT. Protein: CASSSGTDGNTIYF.

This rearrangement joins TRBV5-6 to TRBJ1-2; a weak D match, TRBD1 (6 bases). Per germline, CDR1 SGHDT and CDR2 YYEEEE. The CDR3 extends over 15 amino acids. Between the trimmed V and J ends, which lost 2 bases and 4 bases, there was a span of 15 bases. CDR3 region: CASSFRDTDLYGYTF. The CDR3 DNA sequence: TGTGCCAGCAGCTTCCGGGACACCGACCTCTATGGCTACACCTTC.

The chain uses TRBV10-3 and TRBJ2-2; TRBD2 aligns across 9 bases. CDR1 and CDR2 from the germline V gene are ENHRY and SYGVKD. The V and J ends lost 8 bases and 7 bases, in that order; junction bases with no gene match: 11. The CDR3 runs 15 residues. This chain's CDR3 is CAISPGRGGIGELFF. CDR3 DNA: TGTGCCATCTCCCCGGGGCGGGGGGGCATCGGGGAGCTGTTTTTT.

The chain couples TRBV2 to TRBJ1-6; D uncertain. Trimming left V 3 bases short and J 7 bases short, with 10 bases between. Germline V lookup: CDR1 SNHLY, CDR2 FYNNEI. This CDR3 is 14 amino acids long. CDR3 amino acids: CASSEREGNSPLHF. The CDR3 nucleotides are TGTGCCAGCAGTGAGAGGGAGGGCAATTCACCCCTCCACTTT.

Written as DNA, the CDR3 is TGTGCCTGGAGTCCCCCGCTCGGGGAACTGTTTTTT. Protein: CAWSPPLGELFF. The genes are TRBV30 and TRBJ1-4; D not resolved. Germline V lookup: CDR1 GTSNPN, CDR2 SVGIG (reference sequence). The CDR3 consists of 12 residues. V gave up 2 bases and J gave up 12 bases, with 13 bases separating them.

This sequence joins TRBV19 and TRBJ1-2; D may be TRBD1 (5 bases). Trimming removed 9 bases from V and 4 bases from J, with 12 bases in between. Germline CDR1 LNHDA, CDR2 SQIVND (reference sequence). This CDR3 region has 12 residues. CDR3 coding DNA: TGTGCCAGCTTGACAGAGATCTATGGCTACACCTTC. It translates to CASLTEIYGYTF.

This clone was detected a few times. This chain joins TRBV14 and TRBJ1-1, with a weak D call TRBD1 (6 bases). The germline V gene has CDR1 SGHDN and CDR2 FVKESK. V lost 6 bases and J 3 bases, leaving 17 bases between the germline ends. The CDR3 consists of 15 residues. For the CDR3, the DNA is TGTGCCAGCAGGCCTAATACAGGGTGGGACACTGAAGCTTTCTTT. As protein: CASRPNTGWDTEAFF. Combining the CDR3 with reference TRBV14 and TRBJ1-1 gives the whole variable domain EAGVTQFPSHSVIEKGQTVTLRCDPISGHDNLYWYRRVMGKEIKFLLHFVKESKQDESGMPNNRFLAERTGGTYSTLKVQPAELEDSGVYFCASRPNTGWDTEAFFGQGTRLTVV.

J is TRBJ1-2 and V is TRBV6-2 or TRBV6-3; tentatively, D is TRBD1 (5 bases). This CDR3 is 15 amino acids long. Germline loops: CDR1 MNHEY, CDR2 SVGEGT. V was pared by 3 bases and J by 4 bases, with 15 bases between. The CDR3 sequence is CASSYVRGGFYGYTF. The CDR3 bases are TGTGCCAGCAGTTATGTGCGGGGCGGTTTCTATGGCTACACCTTC.

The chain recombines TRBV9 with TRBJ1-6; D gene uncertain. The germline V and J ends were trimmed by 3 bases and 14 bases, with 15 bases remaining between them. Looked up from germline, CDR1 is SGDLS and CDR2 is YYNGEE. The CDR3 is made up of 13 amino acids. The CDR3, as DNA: TGTGCCAGCAGCGCCGCCCAAAGTGAGGCCCTCCACTTT. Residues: CASSAAQSEALHF.

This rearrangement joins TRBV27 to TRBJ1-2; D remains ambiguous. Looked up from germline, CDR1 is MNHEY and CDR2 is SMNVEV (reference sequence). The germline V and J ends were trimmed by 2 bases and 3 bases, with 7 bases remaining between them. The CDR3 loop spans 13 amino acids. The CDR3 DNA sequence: TGTGCCAGCAGTTTAAGGCAGGACTATGGCTACACCTTC. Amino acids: CASSLRQDYGYTF.

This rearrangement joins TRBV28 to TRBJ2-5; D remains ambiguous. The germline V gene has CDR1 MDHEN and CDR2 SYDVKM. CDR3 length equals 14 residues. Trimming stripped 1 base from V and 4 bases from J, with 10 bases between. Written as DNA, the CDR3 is TGTGCCAGCAGTTTATACAGCCTCCCAGAGACCCAGTACTTC. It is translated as CASSLYSLPETQYF.

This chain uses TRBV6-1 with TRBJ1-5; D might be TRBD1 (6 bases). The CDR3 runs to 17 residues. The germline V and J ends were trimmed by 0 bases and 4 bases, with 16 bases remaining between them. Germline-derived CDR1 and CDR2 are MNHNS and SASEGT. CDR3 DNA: TGTGCCAGCAGTGAAGCGCTTCGGGGGGCTGGAAATCAGCCCCAGCATTTT. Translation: CASSEALRGAGNQPQHF.

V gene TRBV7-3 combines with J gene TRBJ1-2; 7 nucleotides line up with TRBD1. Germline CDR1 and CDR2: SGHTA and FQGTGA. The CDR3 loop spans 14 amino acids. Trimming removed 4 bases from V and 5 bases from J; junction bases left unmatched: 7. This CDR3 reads CASSSAGTAYGYTF. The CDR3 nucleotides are TGTGCCAGCAGCTCGGCAGGGACAGCTTATGGCTACACCTTC.

CDR3 region: CASSVPLKLAGEGAEQFF. In DNA form, the CDR3 reads TGTGCCAGCAGTGTACCCCTGAAACTAGCGGGAGAGGGGGCGGAGCAGTTCTTC. The chain is built from TRBV2 and TRBJ2-1, with 11 nucleotides matching TRBD2. Germline CDR1 is SNHLY and CDR2 is FYNNEI. Losses at the gene ends were 4 bases for V and 10 bases for J; bases not matched to a gene: 18. The CDR3 runs to 18 residues.

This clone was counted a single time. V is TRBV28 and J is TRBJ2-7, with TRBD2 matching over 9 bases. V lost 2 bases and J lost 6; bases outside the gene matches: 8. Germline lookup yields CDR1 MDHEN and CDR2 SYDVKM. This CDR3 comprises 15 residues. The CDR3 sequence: CASSLDVAGAPEQYF. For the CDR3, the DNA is TGTGCCAGCAGTTTAGATGTAGCGGGAGCCCCCGAGCAGTACTTC.

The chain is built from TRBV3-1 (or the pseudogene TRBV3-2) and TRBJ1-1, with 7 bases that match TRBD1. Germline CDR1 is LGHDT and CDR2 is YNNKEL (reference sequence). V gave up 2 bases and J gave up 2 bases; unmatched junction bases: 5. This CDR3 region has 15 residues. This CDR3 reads CASSQTSGGNTEAFF. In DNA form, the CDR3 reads TGTGCCAGCAGCCAAACGTCAGGGGGAAACACTGAAGCTTTCTTT.